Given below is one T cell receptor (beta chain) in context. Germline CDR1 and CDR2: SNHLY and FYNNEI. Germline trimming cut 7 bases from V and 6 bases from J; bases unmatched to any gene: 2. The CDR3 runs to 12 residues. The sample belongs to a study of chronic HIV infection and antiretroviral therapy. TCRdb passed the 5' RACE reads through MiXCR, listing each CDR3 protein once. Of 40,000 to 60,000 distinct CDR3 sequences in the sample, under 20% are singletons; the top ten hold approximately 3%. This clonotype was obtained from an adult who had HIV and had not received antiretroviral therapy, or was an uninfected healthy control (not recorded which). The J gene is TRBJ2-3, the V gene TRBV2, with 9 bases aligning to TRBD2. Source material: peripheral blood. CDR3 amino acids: CASISGSDTQYF. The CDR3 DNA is TGTGCCAGCATTAGCGGGAGTGATACGCAGTATTTT.